A selection of T cell receptor beta chains follows, all from one sample in a study of T cells in localized non-small cell lung cancer. The data were produced by immunoSEQ multiplex PCR, yet TCRdb's version contains in-frame clones alone and is incomplete. Of some 32,000 clones in the sample, 90% to 95% were seen once. Material: peripheral blood, obtained before any cancer treatment. The receptors come from a woman between 35 and 75 years old with stage I lung adenocarcinoma. CDR3s include the opening cysteine and the closing phenylalanine or tryptophan. D genes are given only for firm matches. Clone size appears in some rows only: once, few, many, or a class for an expanded clone.

J | size | D | V | length | DNA | CDR3
TRBJ2-5 | . | . | TRBV7-8 | 14 | TGTGCCAGCAGCCGCGACAGCTTCCAAGAGACCCAGTACTTC | CASSRDSFQETQYF
TRBJ2-7 | . | . | TRBV27 | 14 | TGTGCCAGCAATTTAGAGGGGAGTATTTACGAGCAGTACTTC | CASNLEGSIYEQYF
TRBJ1-5 | few | . | TRBV7-9 | 14 | TGTGCCTCCTCGTGGCAGGGAGGCAATCAGCCCCAGCATTTT | CASSWQGGNQPQHF
TRBJ2-2 | once | . | TRBV7-8 | 15 | TGTGCCAGCAGCCCGTGGGGTGGGAACACCGGGGAGCTGTTTTTT | CASSPWGGNTGELFF
TRBJ1-4 | . | . | TRBV18 | 15 | TGTGCCAGCTCGCCCGTTTGGCCCACTAATGAAAAACTGTTTTTT | CASSPVWPTNEKLFF
TRBJ2-7 | . | . | TRBV5-4 | 17 | TGTGCCAGCAGCTTGGAAGGCAGGTCAGCTTTGGGCTACGAGCAGTACTTC | CASSLEGRSALGYEQYF
TRBJ2-1 | . | TRBD2 | TRBV5-1 | 16 | TGCGCCAGCAGCCAACCAGCGGGAGGGCCGTACAATGAGCAGTTCTTC | CASSQPAGGPYNEQFF
TRBJ2-5 | . | TRBD2 | TRBV13 | 20 | TGTGCCAGCAGCTTACCCCCAAGAGTCAGCGGGGGGTCACGGGGGGAGACCCAGTACTTC | CASSLPPRVSGGSRGETQYF
TRBJ1-5 | . | TRBD1 | TRBV28 | 17 | TGTGCCAGCAGTTCCGGGACAGGGGGTCGTTACAATCAGCCCCAGCATTTT | CASSSGTGGRYNQPQHF
TRBJ2-2 | once | . | TRBV5-6 | 15 | TGTGCCAGCAGCTTGGGGGGACATAGGACCGGGGAGCTGTTTTTT | CASSLGGHRTGELFF
TRBJ2-4 | . | . | TRBV7-8 | 12 | TGTGCCAGCAGCTTAAGTTCAAACATTCAGTACTTC | CASSLSSNIQYF
TRBJ2-7 | few | . | TRBV5-8 | 15 | TGTGCCAGCAGCATCCACCGACCTTCCTCCTACGAGCAGTACTTC | CASSIHRPSSYEQYF
TRBJ2-1 | . | . | TRBV7-9 | 14 | TGTGCCAGCAGCTTGCACAGGCTCGAGAATGAGCAGTTCTTC | CASSLHRLENEQFF
TRBJ1-2 | . | . | TRBV28 | 10 | TGTGCCACCACGGGCCAGGGCTACACCTTC | CATTGQGYTF
TRBJ2-1 | once | . | TRBV11-3 | 14 | TGTGCCAGCAGCTTATCCACTAGCAGAAATGAGCAGTTCTTC | CASSLSTSRNEQFF
TRBJ2-1 | . | . | TRBV7-9 | 15 | TGTGCCAGCAGCTTGTTGGGTAGCTCCTACAATGAGCAGTTCTTC | CASSLLGSSYNEQFF
TRBJ2-1 | . | . | TRBV19 | 13 | TGTGCCAGTAGTATTGGCCAAACCAATGAGCAGTTCTTC | CASSIGQTNEQFF
TRBJ2-5 | . | . | TRBV18 | 14 | TGTGCCAGCTCCCGGACCCAAGTCGGGGAGACCCAGTACTTC | CASSRTQVGETQYF
TRBJ2-1 | . | TRBD2 | TRBV5-1 | 23 | TGCGCCAGCAGCCTCCTCCGCGGGACTAGCTCTTTTACACAATCTTCCTCCTACAATGAGCAGTTCTTC | CASSLLRGTSSFTQSSSYNEQFF
TRBJ2-6 | . | . | TRBV19 | 18 | TGTGCCAGTAGTATAAGAAGTACAGGGCGAGCTGGGGCCAACGTCCTGACTTTC | CASSIRSTGRAGANVLTF
TRBJ2-3 | . | . | TRBV10-3 | 14 | TGTGCCATCAGTGAAGGTAAAGGCACAGATACGCAGTATTTT | CAISEGKGTDTQYF
TRBJ1-1 | . | . | TRBV15 | 14 | TGTGCCACCAGCAGCCCCGACACTTACACTGAAGCTTTCTTT | CATSSPDTYTEAFF
TRBJ2-7 | . | . | TRBV7-2 | 14 | TGTGCCAGCAGAATTAGGGGGGGTGGCTACGAGCAGTACTTC | CASRIRGGGYEQYF
TRBJ1-2 | . | . | TRBV7-2 | 14 | TGTGCCAGCAGCTTAGTCGTACAGGGAGGAGGCTACACCTTC | CASSLVVQGGGYTF
TRBJ2-7 | . | . | TRBV5-5 | 15 | TGTGCCAGCAGCTTTAGGGCCACGAGCTCCTACGAGCAGTACTTC | CASSFRATSSYEQYF